This is a list of T cell receptor beta chains from one sample in a study of blood T cell repertoires in COVID-19. Data came from immunoSEQ multiplex PCR; TCRdb stores just in-frame clones and leaves some out. The sample lists 200,000 to 250,000 clones, around 85% occurring once. The material sequenced was PBMCs or T cells enriched from blood (not recorded which). Source of these receptors: a woman aged 45-65 years in a cohort exposed to, infected with or recovered from COVID-19 (not recorded which). Each CDR3 is given with its conserved first and last residue.

j_gene | v_gene | CDR3aa
TRBJ1-5 | TRBV6-2/TRBV6-3 | CASSRQGLTNQPQHF
TRBJ1-1 | TRBV5-4 | CASSLGGGNTEAFF
TRBJ2-7 | TRBV27 | CASSLGQGPGEQYF
TRBJ1-1 | TRBV4-3 | CASSQVPTGATEAFF
TRBJ1-2 | TRBV12-3/TRBV12-4 | CASTSTVSYGYTF
TRBJ1-1 | TRBV9 | CASSVGTGSEAFF
TRBJ1-1 | TRBV19 | CASSIDQGSEAFF
TRBJ1-1 | TRBV7-7 | CASSLFSGGDTEAFF
TRBJ1-3 | TRBV6-5 | CASSRGQGSGNTIYF
TRBJ1-2 | TRBV12-5 | CASGLGTRGGFF
TRBJ1-5 | TRBV25-1 | CASSERGTGTQPQHF
TRBJ1-1 | TRBV9 | CASSVGGGPGNTEAFF
TRBJ1-6 | TRBV30 | CAWRWGRIPGGPLHF
TRBJ2-1 | TRBV24-1 | CATSDSTGGRSEQFF
TRBJ2-7 | TRBV5-1 | CASSLTGGSSYEQYF
TRBJ2-1 | TRBV23-1 | CASSRTYLLAGLGNEQFF
TRBJ1-1 | TRBV4-2 | CASSQTPTENTEAFF
TRBJ1-1 | TRBV11-2 | CASSRTGTSSRGAFF
TRBJ1-6 | TRBV3-1/TRBV3-2 | CASSQGPFDSPLHF
TRBJ1-5 | TRBV19 | CASSIGPRGGDQPQHF
TRBJ1-2 | TRBV28 | CASRSSANKGARGYGYTF
TRBJ1-2 | TRBV7-9 | CASSRVNGYTF
TRBJ2-6 | TRBV27 | CASSSRVSGANVLTF